The source of this T cell receptor (beta chain) is a study of T cell repertoires in cytomegalovirus infection. At the level of the study: Indicated by public TCR beta signatures were CMV infection and matching HLA type.

Study-wide results and limits: Individuals carrying CMV plus the relevant HLA were identified by cumulative frequency of public TCR beta families. The study found HLA-C-restricted CMV-specific TCR beta clonotypes dominating the ex vivo response.

This clonotype was observed at least ten times. Its antigen is not known. TCRdb reprocessed the reads via MiXCR and lists one record per CDR3 protein. Of a few hundred thousand distinct CDR3 sequences listed, 9.5% are singletons. The sequencing input was PBMCs. The clonotype originates from a human donor in good health (CMV status not recorded). Some clones in this sample may be carry-over from other donors' samples.

CDR3 amino acids: CASSPRSDQETQYF. As DNA, the CDR3 is TGTGCCAGCAGCCCCCGAAGTGATCAAGAGACCCAGTACTTC. The V gene is TRBV7-2, the J gene TRBJ2-5; no reliable D call. CDR1 and CDR2 from the germline V gene are SGHTA and FQGNSA. The CDR3 spans 14 residues. The V and J ends lost 5 bases and 2 bases respectively, with 12 bases between them.